Below are 13 T cell receptor beta chains sequenced from a single sample in a study of identical twins. TCRdb re-called the 5' RACE reads through MiXCR, storing one row per CDR3 protein. In the table there are more than 1.5 million distinct CDR3 sequences, about 32% of which are singletons. Sequencing was carried out using cord blood. The receptors stem from a newborn girl in good health.

The V gene is TRBV5-4, the J gene TRBJ1-4; TRBD1 matches 7 bases. The CDR3 has 12 residues. Germline loops: CDR1 SGHNT, CDR2 YYREEE (reference sequence). V was clipped by 6 bases and J by 8 bases; unmatched bases: 4. The CDR3 spells CASIGGGEKLFF. The CDR3 coding sequence is TGTGCCAGCATAGGGGGCGGAGAAAAACTGTTTTTT.

This clonotype was seen a few times. V and J are TRBV6-6 and TRBJ1-4, with D hard to call. The CDR3 is 17 amino acids. Germline CDR1 reads MNHNY; CDR2 reads SVGAGI (reference sequence). Trimming shortened V by 5 bases and J by 0 bases, and 16 bases separated the two germline ends. The CDR3 loop reads CASSHNPSGPTNEKLFF. CDR3 DNA: TGTGCCAGCAGTCATAACCCCAGTGGCCCAACTAATGAAAAACTGTTTTTT.

This clonotype was observed a few times. V and J are TRBV4-2 and TRBJ2-1; perhaps TRBD2 as D (6 bases). The CDR3 contains 16 residues. V was cut by 1 base and J by 4 bases, with 14 bases left in between. Per germline, CDR1 LGHNA and CDR2 YNFKEQ. CDR3 residues: CASSQATGVGYNEQFF. As DNA, the CDR3 is TGTGCCAGCAGCCAAGCGACGGGAGTAGGTTACAATGAGCAGTTCTTC.

This clonotype was seen at least ten times. The chain links TRBV13 to TRBJ2-5; weak D call: TRBD1 (6 bases). V lost 6 bases, J lost 2 bases, and 19 bases lay in between. Germline V gives CDR1 PRHDT, CDR2 FYEKMQ (reference sequence). The CDR3 spans 16 residues. CDR3 protein: CASSSTLRDKQETQYF. CDR3 bases: TGTGCCAGCAGTTCCACCCTCCGGGACAAACAAGAGACCCAGTACTTC.

This clonotype has more than one count but fewer than ten. The V call is TRBV28, the J call TRBJ2-5, with D tentatively TRBD2 (5 bases). The germline V gene encodes CDR1 MDHEN and CDR2 SYDVKM. The CDR3 sequence is 14 residues long. Trimming left V 3 bases short and J 1 base short, with 9 bases between. The CDR3 reads CASSLPSLQETQYF. As DNA, the CDR3 is TGTGCCAGCAGTTTGCCTAGCCTCCAAGAGACCCAGTACTTC.

This clonotype was detected many times. The J gene is TRBJ2-1, the V gene TRBV28, with 14 bases that match TRBD2. V dropped 2 bases and J dropped 13; count of bases not matched to a gene: 4. The CDR3 runs to 14 residues. Germline values: CDR1 MDHEN, CDR2 SYDVKM. CDR3 nucleotide sequence: TGTGCCAGCAGTTTACCCGGACTAGCGGGAGGCCAGTTCTTC. It yields the protein CASSLPGLAGGQFF.

This clonotype has more than one count but fewer than ten. The chain carries TRBV20-1 and TRBJ2-5; 7 bases agree with TRBD1. The CDR3 is made up of 13 amino acids. Germline CDR1 reads DFQATT; CDR2 reads SNEGSKA (reference sequence). V dropped 3 bases and J dropped 5; count of bases not matched to a gene: 6. Written as DNA, the CDR3 is TGCAGTGCTAGCCCGGGACAGTGGGAGACCCAGTACTTC. Residues: CSASPGQWETQYF.

V and J are TRBV7-7 and TRBJ2-1, with TRBD2 matching over 8 bases. The CDR3 spans 15 residues. Germline-derived CDR1 and CDR2 are SSHAT and FNYEAQ (reference sequence). After removal of 4 bases from V and 6 bases from J, the junction contained 8 bases not matched to a gene. The CDR3, as DNA: TGTGCCAGCAGCTCCGGGACTAGAGGGTTCAATGAGCAGTTCTTC. It is translated as CASSSGTRGFNEQFF.

The genes are TRBV9 and TRBJ2-1; 7 bases align to TRBD2. Looked up from germline, CDR1 is SGDLS and CDR2 is YYNGEE. The J segment lost 0 bases and the V segment lost 6 bases, leaving 6 bases of the junction unmatched. This CDR3 is built from 15 residues. The CDR3 DNA follows: TGTGCCAGCACCTCCTCGGGGGGCTCCTACAATGAGCAGTTCTTC. Translation: CASTSSGGSYNEQFF. The full variable domain, completed using reference TRBV9 and TRBJ2-1, is DSGVTQTPKHLITATGQRVTLRCSPRSGDLSVYWYQQSLDQGLQFLIQYYNGEERAKGNILERFSAQQFPDLHSELNLSSLELGDSALYFCASTSSGGSYNEQFFGPGTRLTVL.

This clonotype occurred a few times. The J gene is TRBJ2-5, the V gene TRBV12-5; D gene ambiguous. The germline CDR1 and CDR2 sequences are LGHNT and FRNRAP. This CDR3 contains 12 residues. Deletions cut 6 bases from V and 4 bases from J, with 9 bases between. CDR3 region: CASGSYGETQYF. DNA for the CDR3: TGTGCTAGTGGCAGTTACGGAGAGACCCAGTACTTC.

The rearrangement joins TRBV11-2 to TRBJ2-7; 10 bases are shared with TRBD2. The CDR3 runs 17 residues. Trimming at V came to 0 bases and at J to 2 bases, leaving 7 bases not matched to a gene. Looked up from germline, CDR1 is SGHAT and CDR2 is FQNNGV. CDR3 loop: CASSLDPASGGTYEQYF. The CDR3 DNA reads as TGTGCCAGCAGCTTAGATCCCGCTAGCGGGGGCACCTACGAGCAGTACTTC.

The genes are TRBV30 and TRBJ1-2; D possibly corresponds to TRBD1 (6 bases). V was trimmed by 5 bases and J by 5 bases, leaving 21 bases between them. Germline CDR1 reads GTSNPN; CDR2 reads SVGIG (reference sequence). The length of the CDR3 is 15 residues. The CDR3 DNA reads TGTGCCTGGGAGACCGGGACACCTCGTGGGTATGGCTACACCTTC. This sequence encodes CAWETGTPRGYGYTF.

The count of this clonotype is one. The chain uses TRBV20-1 and TRBJ2-7; 8 positions match TRBD1. V lost 3 bases to trimming and J lost 5 bases; unmatched junction nucleotides: 12. The germline CDR1 and CDR2 sequences are DFQATT and SNEGSKA (reference sequence). The CDR3 is 15 amino acids. CDR3: CSASSLRQGYHEQYF. The CDR3, as DNA: TGCAGTGCTAGTTCCTTGAGACAGGGGTACCACGAGCAGTACTTC.